This is a list of T cell receptor beta chains from one sample in a study of CXCR3-negative and CXCR3-positive naive CD8 T cells. One entry per CDR3 protein, without DNA, is what TCRdb gives after re-calling the 5' RACE reads. This sample's table reports tens of thousands of distinct CDR3 sequences. What was sequenced was naive CXCR3- CD8+ T cells from blood. Every receptor here comes from a human donor in good health. Some clones in this sample may be carry-over from other donors' samples. Each CDR3 is given with its conserved first and last residue.

V gene	J gene	CDR3 protein
TRBV27	TRBJ2-7	CASSYSTGNSYEQYF
TRBV30	TRBJ2-7	CAWSVSGPTGEQYF
TRBV20-1	TRBJ1-1	CSARDQATAGTEAFF
TRBV6-5	TRBJ2-3	CATSGAGGASDTQYF
TRBV12-3/TRBV12-4	TRBJ2-2	CASTLSTGELFF
TRBV29-1	TRBJ1-1	CSVLGNMNTEAFF
TRBV7-9	TRBJ2-7	CASSSTGTPVSYEQYF
TRBV29-1	TRBJ2-1	CSVEGGNYDEQFF
TRBV20-1	TRBJ2-7	CSAEPLAETYEQYF
TRBV2	TRBJ2-5	CASSRGQGARTQYF
TRBV6-5	TRBJ2-1	CASSPPNEQFF
TRBV7-9	TRBJ2-7	CASSPVDQYEQYF
TRBV7-2	TRBJ2-7	CASRRADSYEQYF
TRBV28	TRBJ1-1	CASSFMNTEAFF
TRBV29-1	TRBJ2-7	CSVRTGTGYEQYF
TRBV5-1	TRBJ2-2	CASSLEGTGGMTGELFF
TRBV6-1	TRBJ2-3	CASSGPQGPRTDTQYF
TRBV4-1	TRBJ2-5	CASSFLAGGPQETQYF
TRBV12-3/TRBV12-4	TRBJ1-1	CASSWTGGTEAFF
TRBV29-1	TRBJ1-2	CSVEGVGVRGPGYTF
TRBV7-9	TRBJ2-1	CASSLRGASSYNEQFF
TRBV29-1	TRBJ2-7	CSVEELANYEQYF
TRBV10-2	TRBJ1-2	CASRGTAPSYTF
TRBV25-1	TRBJ2-7	CASSESAGNYEQYF
TRBV5-1	TRBJ1-4	CASCLKTGENEKLFF
TRBV7-3	TRBJ2-3	CASSLSGGSTDTQYF
TRBV7-9	TRBJ1-6	CASSFGQGNSPLHF
TRBV29-1	TRBJ2-2	CSVVDANTGELFF
TRBV29-1	TRBJ2-2	CSARGGYSPGELFF
TRBV28	TRBJ2-3	CASSLGLANTDTQYF
TRBV29-1	TRBJ2-5	CSADSGLQQETQYF
TRBV7-9	TRBJ2-7	CASRPPGVYEQYF
TRBV2	TRBJ1-5	CASSAKGSGVAGNQPQHF
TRBV6-1	TRBJ2-7	CASSHRLDPSYEQYF
TRBV7-3	TRBJ1-1	CASSLTAVPGTEAFF
TRBV3-1	TRBJ2-7	CASSQDWTGGEQYF
TRBV28	TRBJ2-2	CASNHRGGGYFTGELFF
TRBV5-1	TRBJ2-1	CASHPGSLYNEQFF
TRBV20-1	TRBJ2-7	CSARNLDSYEQYF
TRBV29-1	TRBJ2-5	CSVEAHPTSGAYQETQYF
TRBV7-6	TRBJ1-3	CASSLEPSSGNTIYF
TRBV29-1	TRBJ2-7	CSASNTGETYEQYF
TRBV28	TRBJ1-1	CASSFSTGADTEAFF
TRBV18	TRBJ2-5	CASSSLGGEGETQYF
TRBV19	TRBJ1-2	CASSMTRDRSPLNYGYTF
TRBV28	TRBJ1-5	CASSSLSGSWDQPQHF
TRBV7-2	TRBJ1-4	CASSLAGTGGERLFF
TRBV7-9	TRBJ2-5	CASENRGLEETQYF
TRBV20-1	TRBJ2-7	CSARDGLGPYEQYF